These T cell receptor beta chains were read from a single sample in a study of Graves' ophthalmopathy and Graves' hyperthyroidism. TCRdb re-derived calls from the multiplex PCR reads in MiXCR, one entry per CDR3 protein. The sample records about 220,000 distinct CDR3 sequences, 20% to 25% being singletons. What was sequenced was peripheral blood. The receptors here all came from a woman in her fifties or sixties with Graves' ophthalmopathy. Each CDR3 is given with its conserved first and last residue. The D gene is left open where the match is weak. Where a row states a size, it is once, few, many or the class of an expanded clone; other rows omit it.

clone_size | j_call | d_call | v_call | cdr3_nt | cdr3_aa
many | TRBJ2-7 | . | TRBV18 | TGTGCCAGCTCACCTTACTACGAGCAGTACTTC | CASSPYYEQYF
. | TRBJ1-1 | . | TRBV15 | TGTGCCACCAGTGAGGGTATGAACACTGAAGCTTTCTTT | CATSEGMNTEAFF
many | TRBJ1-1 | . | TRBV6-2/TRBV6-3 | TGTGCCAGCACCCTGAGTCGGAACACTGAAGCTTTCTTT | CASTLSRNTEAFF
many | TRBJ2-5 | TRBD2 | TRBV11-2 | TGTGCCAGCAGCTTAGGAGTCGGGGCTAGCGGGCAAGAGACCCAGTACTTC | CASSLGVGASGQETQYF
. | TRBJ2-7 | TRBD2 | TRBV12-3/TRBV12-4 | TGTGCCAGCGGGACTAGCGGGAGAGGCTACGAGCAGTACTTC | CASGTSGRGYEQYF
few | TRBJ2-3 | . | TRBV11-2 | TGTGCCAGCAGCCCTCAACGGGGGTTGGATACGCAGTATTTT | CASSPQRGLDTQYF
many | TRBJ2-7 | TRBD1 | TRBV12-3/TRBV12-4 | TGTGCCAGCAGCATAAACAGGGGTTACGAGCAGTACTTC | CASSINRGYEQYF
. | TRBJ2-3 | TRBD2 | TRBV7-3 | TGTGCCAGCAGCTCAGGGCGGGCGGGAGAGGCAGATACGCAGTATTTT | CASSSGRAGEADTQYF
many | TRBJ1-2 | . | TRBV12-3/TRBV12-4 | TGTGCCAGCAGTTGGGGGCCGAATCGCTACACCTTC | CASSWGPNRYTF
many | TRBJ1-2 | . | TRBV5-4 | TGTGCCAGCAGCTTGACGGGTGTGGACTATGGCTACACCTTC | CASSLTGVDYGYTF
few | TRBJ1-4 | TRBD1 | TRBV4-1 | TGCGCCAGCAGCCGTGGTCTGGACAGGGATTATGAAAAACTGTTTTTT | CASSRGLDRDYEKLFF
many | TRBJ2-5 | TRBD1 | TRBV7-6 | TGTGCCAGCAGCCCGGGACAGTACCAAGAGACCCAGTACTTC | CASSPGQYQETQYF
many | TRBJ2-2 | TRBD2 | TRBV27 | TGTGCCAGCAGCCCGGGACTAGCGGTCGGGGAGCTGTTTTTT | CASSPGLAVGELFF
. | TRBJ2-7 | . | TRBV5-1 | TGCGCCAGCAGCTTCTTAGACCCAACCTACGAGCAGTACTTC | CASSFLDPTYEQYF
. | TRBJ1-5 | . | TRBV19 | TGTGCCAGTAGGTACTCTAGCAATCAGCCCCAGCATTTT | CASRYSSNQPQHF
. | TRBJ1-2 | . | TRBV5-4 | TGTGCCAGCAGCTACCAAGGGGGGGGGAGCTATGGCTACACCTTC | CASSYQGGGSYGYTF
many | TRBJ2-7 | . | TRBV7-8 | TGTGCCAGCAGCTTAGCGTTACTAGAAAGCGACGAGCAGTACTTC | CASSLALLESDEQYF
. | TRBJ2-2 | TRBD2 | TRBV18 | TGTGCCAGCTCACCGTCTAGCGGAGCGAACACCGGGGAGCTGTTTTTT | CASSPSSGANTGELFF
many | TRBJ1-1 | . | TRBV16 | TGTGCCAGCAGCCAATCGAAGGGAGGGAACACTGAAGCTTTCTTT | CASSQSKGGNTEAFF
few | TRBJ2-5 | TRBD1 | TRBV25-1 | TGTGCCAGCAGTGGCTCGACAGGGGCGGGAGAGACCCAGTACTTC | CASSGSTGAGETQYF